Listed below are T cell receptor beta chains from one sample, sequenced in a study of tumor-infiltrating lymphocytes in oesophageal squamous cell carcinoma. TCRdb reprocessed the PCR reads via MiXCR and lists one record per CDR3 protein. The sample has tens of thousands of distinct CDR3 sequences, roughly 40% seen once. The sample consisted of esophageal tumor tissue. All receptors derive from a male donor with esophageal squamous cell carcinoma. Both conserved end residues are part of each CDR3. The order of the fields is D gene, clone size, J gene, V gene, CDR3 protein, CDR3 DNA. A D gene is named only where the DNA matches it firmly. Only part of the rows carry a size: once, few, many, or a class if the clone is expanded.

D: .; size: many; J: TRBJ1-1; V: TRBV10-2; CDR3: CASSDPNTEAFF; DNA: TGCGCCAGCAGTGACCCGAACACTGAAGCTTTCTTT
D: TRBD1; size: many; J: TRBJ2-1; V: TRBV28; CDR3: CASRGQGAGNEQFF; DNA: TGTGCCAGCAGAGGACAGGGGGCGGGCAATGAGCAGTTCTTC
D: .; size: .; J: TRBJ2-1; V: TRBV28; CDR3: CASSRPGYRENEQFF; DNA: TGTGCCAGCAGCCGTCCGGGGTACAGGGAGAATGAGCAGTTCTTC
D: TRBD2; size: .; J: TRBJ2-7; V: TRBV18; CDR3: CASSRRLAGGLTYEQYF; DNA: TGTGCCAGCTCACGTAGACTAGCGGGAGGACTAACCTACGAGCAGTACTTC
D: TRBD2; size: .; J: TRBJ2-1; V: TRBV7-6; CDR3: CASSLEAGTRVDEQFF; DNA: TGTGCCAGCAGCTTAGAGGCGGGGACTAGAGTGGATGAGCAGTTCTTC
D: .; size: once; J: TRBJ2-7; V: TRBV7-8; CDR3: CASSLGLWGDEQYF; DNA: TGTGCCAGCAGCTTAGGTCTCTGGGGGGATGAGCAGTACTTC
D: TRBD1; size: medium-sized; J: TRBJ2-5; V: TRBV7-7; CDR3: CASSPSTGGRETQYF; DNA: TGTGCTAGCAGCCCGAGTACAGGGGGCCGGGAGACCCAGTACTTC
D: TRBD2; size: .; J: TRBJ2-5; V: TRBV3-1; CDR3: CASSRGLAGRIKQETQYF; DNA: TGTGCCAGCAGCCGAGGACTAGCGGGAAGAATCAAACAAGAGACCCAGTACTTC
D: TRBD1; size: many; J: TRBJ1-5; V: TRBV12-3/TRBV12-4; CDR3: CASRKDRGASLEPQHF; DNA: TGTGCCAGCAGGAAAGACAGGGGCGCCTCTTTGGAGCCCCAGCATTTT
D: TRBD1; size: few; J: TRBJ2-1; V: TRBV7-2; CDR3: CASSLIGTASYNEQFF; DNA: TGTGCCAGCAGCTTAATTGGGACAGCATCCTACAATGAGCAGTTCTTC
D: .; size: many; J: TRBJ2-1; V: TRBV5-1; CDR3: CASSLLGQGTLPNEQFF; DNA: TGCGCCAGCAGCTTGTTGGGCCAGGGGACTCTCCCCAATGAGCAGTTCTTC
D: .; size: .; J: TRBJ2-3; V: TRBV5-1; CDR3: CASRQFPPGVVGDTQYF; DNA: TGCGCCAGCAGACAATTCCCCCCGGGGGTAGTAGGAGATACGCAGTATTTT
D: .; size: many; J: TRBJ2-1; V: TRBV2; CDR3: CASSEFFGAHEQFF; DNA: TGTGCCAGCAGTGAATTCTTCGGGGCCCATGAGCAGTTCTTC
D: .; size: few; J: TRBJ2-5; V: TRBV5-1; CDR3: CASSLGVEETQYF; DNA: TGCGCCAGCAGCTTGGGGGTAGAAGAGACCCAGTACTTC
D: .; size: .; J: TRBJ2-7; V: TRBV18; CDR3: CASSPGGGIPAYEQYF; DNA: TGTGCCAGCTCACCGGGAGGGGGGATTCCTGCCTACGAGCAGTACTTC
D: TRBD2; size: many; J: TRBJ2-5; V: TRBV19; CDR3: CASRKTSGRAAGEQYF; DNA: TGTGCCAGTAGAAAGACTAGCGGGAGGGCCGCTGGGGAGCAGTACTTC
D: TRBD1; size: .; J: TRBJ1-1; V: TRBV10-3; CDR3: CAISFAGTGGGGNTEAFF; DNA: TGTGCCATCAGTTTCGCCGGGACAGGGGGCGGGGGGAACACTGAAGCTTTCTTT
D: TRBD1; size: few; J: TRBJ2-3; V: TRBV7-9; CDR3: CASSPGTGVFRDTQYF; DNA: TGTGCCAGCAGCCCTGGGACAGGGGTATTTAGAGATACGCAGTATTTT
D: .; size: .; J: TRBJ2-5; V: TRBV5-1; CDR3: CASSLAASQEILGTQYF; DNA: TGCGCCAGCAGCTTGGCCGCCAGCCAAGAGATCCTCGGGACCCAGTACTTC
D: TRBD1; size: .; J: TRBJ1-1; V: TRBV7-3; CDR3: CASRQGQDTEAFF; DNA: TGTGCCAGCAGACAGGGACAGGACACTGAAGCTTTCTTT
D: .; size: .; J: TRBJ2-1; V: TRBV2; CDR3: CASSLDSFSYNEQFF; DNA: TGTGCCAGCAGTCTGGACAGCTTCTCCTACAATGAGCAGTTCTTC
D: .; size: many; J: TRBJ2-5; V: TRBV18; CDR3: CASSPSPGRETQYF; DNA: TGTGCCAGCTCACCATCACCGGGGAGGGAGACCCAGTACTTC
D: TRBD1; size: many; J: TRBJ1-2; V: TRBV6-6; CDR3: CASSSSTGGTYHPNYGYTF; DNA: TGTGCCAGCAGTTCCTCGACAGGGGGCACGTACCACCCTAACTATGGCTACACCTTC
D: TRBD1; size: many; J: TRBJ2-7; V: TRBV10-3; CDR3: CAISERDRSSYEQYF; DNA: TGTGCCATCAGTGAGAGGGACAGGAGTTCCTACGAGCAGTACTTC
D: TRBD2; size: .; J: TRBJ2-7; V: TRBV10-3; CDR3: CAISESPSGLHEQYF; DNA: TGTGCCATCAGTGAGTCACCTAGCGGTCTACACGAGCAGTACTTC
D: .; size: .; J: TRBJ2-7; V: TRBV7-2; CDR3: CASSLDGGTYEQYF; DNA: TGTGCCAGCAGCTTAGATGGCGGCACCTACGAGCAGTACTTC
D: TRBD1; size: .; J: TRBJ1-5; V: TRBV6-5; CDR3: CASSEARSPHRTGRYSNQPQHF; DNA: TGTGCCAGCAGTGAAGCCCGCTCACCCCATAGGACAGGGCGGTATAGCAATCAGCCCCAGCATTTT
D: .; size: .; J: TRBJ1-2; V: TRBV7-2; CDR3: CASSRANYGYTF; DNA: TGTGCCAGCAGTAGAGCTAACTATGGCTACACCTTC
D: .; size: many; J: TRBJ1-5; V: TRBV12-3/TRBV12-4; CDR3: CASSPIAGNQPQHF; DNA: TGTGCCAGCAGTCCTATAGCGGGGAATCAGCCCCAGCATTTT
D: .; size: many; J: TRBJ1-5; V: TRBV2; CDR3: CASRTDGPGQPQHF; DNA: TGTGCCAGCAGAACCGACGGGCCAGGTCAGCCCCAGCATTTT
D: TRBD2; size: many; J: TRBJ2-4; V: TRBV6-1; CDR3: CASRDPTSGSGTKNIQYF; DNA: TGTGCCAGCAGAGATCCCACAAGCGGGAGCGGGACCAAAAACATTCAGTACTTC